This T cell receptor (beta chain) was captured by sequencing in a study of cytomegalovirus exposure and HLA in healthy donors. Use of 60 Vbeta and 13 Jbeta primers characterized the PCR. Sequencing was performed with immunoSEQ multiplex PCR; in TCRdb, only in-frame clones are kept and a portion is missing. The sample carries about 83,000 clones, more than 65% recorded once. The CDR3 has 15 residues. Looked up from germline, CDR1 is LNHDA and CDR2 is SQIVND (reference sequence). The ends were cut back, 6 bases at V and 2 bases at J, with 17 bases in the middle. The genes are TRBV19 and TRBJ2-7; D remains unclear. This clonotype was obtained from a man aged 60 to 69 in good health and CMV-seronegative. Sample: PBMCs. The CDR3 region is CASSSRFPLTYEQYF. For the CDR3, the DNA is TGTGCCAGTAGCTCCAGGTTTCCCTTGACCTACGAGCAGTACTTC.